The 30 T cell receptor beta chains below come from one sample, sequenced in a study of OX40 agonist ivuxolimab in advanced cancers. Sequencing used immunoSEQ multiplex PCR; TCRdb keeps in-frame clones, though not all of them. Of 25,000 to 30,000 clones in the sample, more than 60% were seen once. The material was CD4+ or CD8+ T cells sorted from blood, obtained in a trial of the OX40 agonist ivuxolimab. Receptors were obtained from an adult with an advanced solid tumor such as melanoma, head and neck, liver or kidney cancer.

CDR3 in DNA: TGTGCCAGTAGTCCACTACTAGCGGAGATTAACACCGGGGAGCTGTTTTTT. It is translated as CASSPLLAEINTGELFF. The chain is built from TRBV19 and TRBJ2-2; 8 nucleotides line up with TRBD2. Germline V lookup: CDR1 LNHDA, CDR2 SQIVND (reference sequence). The CDR3 is 17 residues long. The V and J ends lost 5 bases and 2 bases, in that order; junction bases with no gene match: 10.

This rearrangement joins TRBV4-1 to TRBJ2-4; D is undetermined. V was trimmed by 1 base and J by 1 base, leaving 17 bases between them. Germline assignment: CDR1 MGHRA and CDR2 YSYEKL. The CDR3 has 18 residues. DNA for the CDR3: TGCGCCAGCAGCCAAGCAAGTCACGGCCTTCGGGCCAAAAACATTCAGTACTTC. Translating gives CASSQASHGLRAKNIQYF.

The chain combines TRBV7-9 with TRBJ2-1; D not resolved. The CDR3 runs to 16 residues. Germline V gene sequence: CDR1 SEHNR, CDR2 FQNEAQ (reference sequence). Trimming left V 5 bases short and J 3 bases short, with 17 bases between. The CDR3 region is CASSPPRSERYNEQFF. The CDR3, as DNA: TGTGCCAGCAGCCCCCCACGGAGTGAGCGCTACAATGAGCAGTTCTTC.

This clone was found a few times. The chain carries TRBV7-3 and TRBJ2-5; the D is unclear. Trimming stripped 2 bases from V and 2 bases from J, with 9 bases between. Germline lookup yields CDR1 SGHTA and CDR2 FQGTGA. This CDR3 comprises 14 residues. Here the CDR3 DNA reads TGTGCCAGCAGCTTACATGGATTACAAGAGACCCAGTACTTC. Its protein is CASSLHGLQETQYF.

This chain's CDR3 is CASSPRDIASTDTQYF. The CDR3 DNA reads TGTGCCAGCAGCCCTCGGGACATAGCTAGCACAGATACGCAGTATTTT. V gene TRBV13 combines with J gene TRBJ2-3; the D gene is possibly TRBD1 (6 bases). With 5 bases removed from V and 0 bases from J, the gap between germline ends came to 15 bases. In germline, CDR1 is PRHDT, CDR2 FYEKMQ (reference sequence). The CDR3 extends over 16 amino acids.

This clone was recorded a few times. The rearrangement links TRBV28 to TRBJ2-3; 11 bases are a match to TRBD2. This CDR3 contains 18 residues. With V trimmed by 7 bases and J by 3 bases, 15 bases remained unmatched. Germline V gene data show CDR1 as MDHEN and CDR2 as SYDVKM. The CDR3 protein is CASTPLSGTSGYTDTQYF. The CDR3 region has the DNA TGTGCCAGCACCCCCCTCTCCGGGACTAGCGGTTATACAGATACGCAGTATTTT. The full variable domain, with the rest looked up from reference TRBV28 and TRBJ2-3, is DVKVTQSSRYLVKRTGEKVFLECVQDMDHENMFWYRQDPGLGLRLIYFSYDVKMKEKGDIPEGYSVSREKKERFSLILESASTNQTSMYLCASTPLSGTSGYTDTQYFGPGTRLTVL.

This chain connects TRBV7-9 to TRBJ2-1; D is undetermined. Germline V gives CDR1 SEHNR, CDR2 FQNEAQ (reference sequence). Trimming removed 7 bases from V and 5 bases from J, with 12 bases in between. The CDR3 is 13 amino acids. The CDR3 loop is CASTDDDNNEQFF. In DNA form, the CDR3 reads TGTGCCAGCACAGACGACGATAACAATGAGCAGTTCTTC. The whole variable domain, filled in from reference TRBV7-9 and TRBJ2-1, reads DTGVSQNPRHKITKRGQNVTFRCDPISEHNRLYWYRQTLGQGPEFLTYFQNEAQLEKSRLLSDRFSAERPKGSFSTLEIQRTEQGDSAMYLCASTDDDNNEQFFGPGTRLTVL.

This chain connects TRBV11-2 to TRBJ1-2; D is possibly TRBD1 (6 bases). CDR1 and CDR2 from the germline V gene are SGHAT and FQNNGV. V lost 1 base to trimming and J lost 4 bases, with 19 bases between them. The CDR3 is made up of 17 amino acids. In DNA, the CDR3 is TGTGCCAGCAGCTTAGCCCAAGATACAGGGCTCGCCTATGGCTACACCTTC. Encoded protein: CASSLAQDTGLAYGYTF.

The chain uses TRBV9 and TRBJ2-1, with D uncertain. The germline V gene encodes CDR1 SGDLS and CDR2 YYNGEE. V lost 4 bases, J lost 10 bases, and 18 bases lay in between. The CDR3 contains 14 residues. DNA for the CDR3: TGTGCCAGCAGCCCGTATGGGGTGGGAATGGAGCAGTTCTTC. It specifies CASSPYGVGMEQFF.

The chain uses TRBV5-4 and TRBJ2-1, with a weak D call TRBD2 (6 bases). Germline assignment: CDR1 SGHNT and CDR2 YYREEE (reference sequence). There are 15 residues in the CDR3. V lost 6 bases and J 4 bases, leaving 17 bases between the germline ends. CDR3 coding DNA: TGTGCCAGCACCCCCGGGGCGGGGAGATACAATGAGCAGTTCTTC. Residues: CASTPGAGRYNEQFF.

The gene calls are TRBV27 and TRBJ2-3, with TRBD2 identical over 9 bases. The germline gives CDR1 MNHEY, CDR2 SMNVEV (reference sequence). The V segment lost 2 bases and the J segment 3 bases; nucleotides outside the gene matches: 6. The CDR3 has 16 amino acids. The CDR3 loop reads CASSLLAGGLTDTQYF. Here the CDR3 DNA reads TGTGCCAGCAGTTTACTGGCGGGAGGGCTGACAGATACGCAGTATTTT.

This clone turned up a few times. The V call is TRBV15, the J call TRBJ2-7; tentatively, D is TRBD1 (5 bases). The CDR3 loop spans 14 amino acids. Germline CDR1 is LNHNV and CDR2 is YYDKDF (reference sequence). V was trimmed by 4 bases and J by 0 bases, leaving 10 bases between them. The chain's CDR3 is CATSKAGFSYEQYF. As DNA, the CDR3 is TGTGCCACCAGCAAAGCAGGGTTCTCCTACGAGCAGTACTTC.

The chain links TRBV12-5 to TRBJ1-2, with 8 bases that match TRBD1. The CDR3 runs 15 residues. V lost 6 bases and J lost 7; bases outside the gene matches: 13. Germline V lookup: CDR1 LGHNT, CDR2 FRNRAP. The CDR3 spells CASGGPDRVWSGYTF. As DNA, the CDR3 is TGTGCTAGTGGGGGTCCGGACAGGGTATGGAGTGGCTACACCTTC.

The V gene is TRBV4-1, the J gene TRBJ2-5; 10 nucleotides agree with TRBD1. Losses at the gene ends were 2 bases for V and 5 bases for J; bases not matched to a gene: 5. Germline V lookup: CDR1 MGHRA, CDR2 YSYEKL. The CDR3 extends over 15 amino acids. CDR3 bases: TGCGCCAGCAGCCAAACGACAGGGGGCGGCGAGACCCAGTACTTC. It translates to CASSQTTGGGETQYF.

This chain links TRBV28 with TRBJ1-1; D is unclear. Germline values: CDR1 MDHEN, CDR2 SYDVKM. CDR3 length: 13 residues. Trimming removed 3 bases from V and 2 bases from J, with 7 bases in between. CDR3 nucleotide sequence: TGTGCCAGCAGTTTGGACCTAAACACTGAAGCTTTCTTT. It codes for CASSLDLNTEAFF.

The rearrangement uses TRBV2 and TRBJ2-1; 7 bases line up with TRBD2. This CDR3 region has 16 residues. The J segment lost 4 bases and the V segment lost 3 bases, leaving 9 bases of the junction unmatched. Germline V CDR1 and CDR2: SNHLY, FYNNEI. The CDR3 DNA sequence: TGTGCCAGCAGTGACCTCCGGGACTATGCTTACAATGAGCAGTTCTTC. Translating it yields CASSDLRDYAYNEQFF. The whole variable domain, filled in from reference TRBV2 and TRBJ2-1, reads EPEVTQTPSHQVTQMGQEVILRCVPISNHLYFYWYRQILGQKVEFLVSFYNNEISEKSEIFDDQFSVERPDGSNFTLKIRSTKLEDSAMYFCASSDLRDYAYNEQFFGPGTRLTVL.

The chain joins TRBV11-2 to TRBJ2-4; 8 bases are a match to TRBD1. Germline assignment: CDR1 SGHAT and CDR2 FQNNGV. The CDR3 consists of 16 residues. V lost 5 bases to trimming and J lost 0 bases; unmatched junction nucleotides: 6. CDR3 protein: CASSPGGPIAKNIQYF. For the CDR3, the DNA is TGTGCCAGCAGCCCAGGGGGCCCAATAGCCAAAAACATTCAGTACTTC.

CDR3: CASSILAGGTTDTQYF. DNA for the CDR3: TGTGCCAGTAGTATACTAGCGGGGGGGACCACAGATACGCAGTATTTT. V is TRBV19 and J is TRBJ2-3; 12 bases align to TRBD2. The CDR3 totals 16 residues. Germline-derived CDR1 and CDR2 are LNHDA and SQIVND (reference sequence). The V segment lost 2 bases and the J segment 2 bases; nucleotides outside the gene matches: 2.

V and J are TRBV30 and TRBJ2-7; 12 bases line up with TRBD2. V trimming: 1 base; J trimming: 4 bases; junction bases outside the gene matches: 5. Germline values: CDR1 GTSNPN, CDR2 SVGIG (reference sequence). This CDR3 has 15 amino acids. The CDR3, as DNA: TGTGCCTGGAGTGGACTAGCGGGGGTATGGTACGAGCAGTACTTC. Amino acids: CAWSGLAGVWYEQYF.

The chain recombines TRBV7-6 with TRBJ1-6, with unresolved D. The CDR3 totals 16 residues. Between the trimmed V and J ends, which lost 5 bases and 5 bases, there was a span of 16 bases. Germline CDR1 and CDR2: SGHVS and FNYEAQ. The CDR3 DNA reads TGTGCCAGCAGCCCTTATTTGTTCGGGAATAATTCACCCCTCCACTTT. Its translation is CASSPYLFGNNSPLHF.

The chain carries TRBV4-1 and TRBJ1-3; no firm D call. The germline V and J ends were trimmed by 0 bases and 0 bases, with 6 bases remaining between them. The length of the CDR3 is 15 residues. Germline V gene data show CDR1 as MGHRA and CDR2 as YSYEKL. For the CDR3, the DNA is TGCGCCAGCAGCCAAGATAACGGCTCTGGAAACACCATATATTTT. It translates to CASSQDNGSGNTIYF.

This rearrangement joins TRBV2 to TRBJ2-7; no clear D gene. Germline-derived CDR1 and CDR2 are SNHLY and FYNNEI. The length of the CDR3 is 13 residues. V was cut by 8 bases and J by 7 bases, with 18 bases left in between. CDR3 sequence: CASSASGQGEQYF. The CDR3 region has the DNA TGTGCCAGCTCTGCGTCAGGCCAAGGGGAGCAGTACTTC.

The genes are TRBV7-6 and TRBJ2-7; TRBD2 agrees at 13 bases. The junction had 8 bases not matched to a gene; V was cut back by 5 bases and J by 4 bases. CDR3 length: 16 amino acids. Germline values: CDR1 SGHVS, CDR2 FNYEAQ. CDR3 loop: CASSRAVLAGGYEQYF. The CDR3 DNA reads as TGTGCCAGCAGCCGTGCGGTACTAGCGGGAGGGTACGAGCAGTACTTC.

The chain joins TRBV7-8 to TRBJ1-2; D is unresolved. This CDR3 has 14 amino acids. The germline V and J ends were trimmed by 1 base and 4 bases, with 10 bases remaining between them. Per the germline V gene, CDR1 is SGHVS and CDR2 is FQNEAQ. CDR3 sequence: CASSLDPSPYGYTF. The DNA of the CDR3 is TGTGCCAGCAGCTTAGATCCCAGTCCCTATGGCTACACCTTC.

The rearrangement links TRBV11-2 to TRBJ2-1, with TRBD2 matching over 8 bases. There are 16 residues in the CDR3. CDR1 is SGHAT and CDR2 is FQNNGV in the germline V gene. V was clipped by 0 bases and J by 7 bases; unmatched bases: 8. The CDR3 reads CASSLEAGEVGNEQFF. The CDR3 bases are TGTGCCAGCAGCTTAGAAGCGGGGGAGGTCGGAAATGAGCAGTTCTTC.

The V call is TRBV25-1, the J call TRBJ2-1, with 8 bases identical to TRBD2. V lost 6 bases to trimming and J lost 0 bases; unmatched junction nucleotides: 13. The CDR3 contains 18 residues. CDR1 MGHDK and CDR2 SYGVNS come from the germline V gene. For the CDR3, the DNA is TGTGCCAGCAGCCCTAGCGGGCCAATCCGGAGCTCCTACAATGAGCAGTTCTTC. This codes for CASSPSGPIRSSYNEQFF.

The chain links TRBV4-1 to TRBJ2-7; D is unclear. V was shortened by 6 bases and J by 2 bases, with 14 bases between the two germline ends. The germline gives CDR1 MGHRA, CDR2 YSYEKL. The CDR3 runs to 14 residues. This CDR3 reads CASRLRTVAYEQYF. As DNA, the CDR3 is TGCGCCAGCAGACTCCGGACGGTCGCCTACGAGCAGTACTTC.

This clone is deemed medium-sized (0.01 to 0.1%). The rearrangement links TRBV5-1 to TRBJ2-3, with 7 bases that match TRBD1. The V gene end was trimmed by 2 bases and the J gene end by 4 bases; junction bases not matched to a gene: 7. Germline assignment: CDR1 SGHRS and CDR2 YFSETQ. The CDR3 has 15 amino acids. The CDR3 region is CASSFGDSRSDTQYF. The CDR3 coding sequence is TGCGCCAGCAGCTTCGGGGACAGTAGATCAGATACGCAGTATTTT.

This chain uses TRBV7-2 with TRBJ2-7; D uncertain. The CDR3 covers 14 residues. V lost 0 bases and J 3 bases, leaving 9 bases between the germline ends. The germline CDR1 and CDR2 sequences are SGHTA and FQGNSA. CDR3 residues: CASSLAERVYEQYF. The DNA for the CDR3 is TGTGCCAGCAGCTTAGCCGAACGAGTCTACGAGCAGTACTTC.

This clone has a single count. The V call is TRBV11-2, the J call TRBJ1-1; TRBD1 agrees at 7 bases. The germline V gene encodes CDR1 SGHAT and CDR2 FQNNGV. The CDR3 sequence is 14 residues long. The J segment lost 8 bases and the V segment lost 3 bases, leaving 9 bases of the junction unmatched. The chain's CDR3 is CASSFGEGGREAFF. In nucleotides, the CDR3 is TGTGCCAGCAGCTTTGGTGAAGGGGGCCGGGAAGCTTTCTTT.